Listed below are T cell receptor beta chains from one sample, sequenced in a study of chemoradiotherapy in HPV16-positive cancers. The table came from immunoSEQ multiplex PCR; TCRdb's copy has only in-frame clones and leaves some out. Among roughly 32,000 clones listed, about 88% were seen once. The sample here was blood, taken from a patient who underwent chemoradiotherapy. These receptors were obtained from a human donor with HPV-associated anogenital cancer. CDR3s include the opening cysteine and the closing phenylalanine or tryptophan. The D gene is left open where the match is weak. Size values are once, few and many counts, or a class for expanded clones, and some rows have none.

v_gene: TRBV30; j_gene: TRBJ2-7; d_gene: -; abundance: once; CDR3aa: CAGSGNQDEQYF; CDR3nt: TGTGCCGGCTCGGGAAATCAGGACGAGCAGTACTTC
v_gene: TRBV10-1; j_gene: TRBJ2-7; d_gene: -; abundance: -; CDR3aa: CASTPYEQYF; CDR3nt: TGCGCCAGCACCCCCTACGAGCAGTACTTC
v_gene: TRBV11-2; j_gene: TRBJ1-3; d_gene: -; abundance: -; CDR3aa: CASSFPGLSGNTIYF; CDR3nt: TGTGCCAGCAGCTTCCCAGGTCTCTCTGGAAACACCATATATTTT
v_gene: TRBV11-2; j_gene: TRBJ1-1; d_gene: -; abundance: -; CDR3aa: CASSFRDTEAFF; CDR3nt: TGTGCCAGCAGCTTTCGAGACACTGAAGCTTTCTTT
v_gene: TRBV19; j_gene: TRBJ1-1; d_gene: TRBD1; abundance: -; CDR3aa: CASSFQGGGTEAFF; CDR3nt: TGTGCCAGTAGTTTTCAGGGGGGTGGCACTGAAGCTTTCTTT
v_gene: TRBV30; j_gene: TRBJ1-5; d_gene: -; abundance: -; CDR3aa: CAWNSGGNQPQHF; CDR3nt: TGTGCCTGGAATAGCGGTGGCAATCAGCCCCAGCATTTT
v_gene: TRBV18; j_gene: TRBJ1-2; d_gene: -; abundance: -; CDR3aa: CASSPGTGRSNYGYTF; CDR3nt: TGTGCCAGCTCACCAGGAACCGGACGGTCTAACTATGGCTACACCTTC
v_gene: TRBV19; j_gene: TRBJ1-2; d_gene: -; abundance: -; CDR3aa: CASSMGGYNYGYTF; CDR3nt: TGTGCCAGTAGTATGGGGGGGTACAACTATGGCTACACCTTC
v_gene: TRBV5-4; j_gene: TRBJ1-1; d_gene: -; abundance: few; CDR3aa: CASSFTQRPDTEAFF; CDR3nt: TGTGCCAGCAGCTTCACCCAAAGGCCTGACACTGAAGCTTTCTTT
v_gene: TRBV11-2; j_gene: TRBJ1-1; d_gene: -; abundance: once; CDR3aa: CASSPGWDVAEAFF; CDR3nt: TGTGCCAGCAGCCCGGGATGGGATGTAGCTGAAGCTTTCTTT
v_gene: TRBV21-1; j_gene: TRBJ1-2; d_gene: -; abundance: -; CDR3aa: CASSLQGTVNYGYTF; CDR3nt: TGTGCCAGCAGCCTACAGGGGACGGTGAACTATGGCTACACCTTC
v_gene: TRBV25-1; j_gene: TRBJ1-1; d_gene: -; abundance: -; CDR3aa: CASSVGGSIAEAFF; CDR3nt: TGTGCCAGCAGTGTTGGGGGGAGTATCGCTGAAGCTTTCTTT
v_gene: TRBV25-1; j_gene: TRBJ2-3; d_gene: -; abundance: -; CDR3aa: CASSEWRGDTDTQYF; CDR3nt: TGTGCCAGCAGTGAATGGAGGGGGGACACAGATACGCAGTATTTT
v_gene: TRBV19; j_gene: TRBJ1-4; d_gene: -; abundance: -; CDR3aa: CASLSRPNEKLFF; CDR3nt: TGTGCCAGTCTCAGCAGACCTAATGAAAAACTGTTTTTT
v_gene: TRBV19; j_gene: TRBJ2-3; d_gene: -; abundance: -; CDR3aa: CASSLQASARDTQYF; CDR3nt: TGTGCCAGTAGTCTCCAAGCTAGCGCGAGGGATACGCAGTATTTT
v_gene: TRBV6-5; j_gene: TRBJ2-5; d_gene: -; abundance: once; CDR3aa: CASGPWGTQYF; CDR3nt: TGTGCCAGCGGCCCCTGGGGGACCCAGTACTTC
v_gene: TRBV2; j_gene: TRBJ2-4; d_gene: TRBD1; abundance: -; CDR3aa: CASSPDRGPPQNIQYF; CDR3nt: TGTGCCAGCAGTCCCGACAGGGGGCCTCCCCAAAACATTCAGTACTTC
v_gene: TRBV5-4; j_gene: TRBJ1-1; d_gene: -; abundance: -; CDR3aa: CASSLPGGEDTEAFF; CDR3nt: TGTGCCAGCAGCTTGCCGGGGGGGGAGGACACTGAAGCTTTCTTT
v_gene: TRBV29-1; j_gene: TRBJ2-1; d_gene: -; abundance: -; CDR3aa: CSVPPEDLPVNEQFF; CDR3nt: TGCAGCGTCCCACCCGAGGATCTCCCTGTAAATGAGCAGTTCTTC
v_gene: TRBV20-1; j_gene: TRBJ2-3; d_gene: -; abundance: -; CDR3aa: CSAWDLNTQYF; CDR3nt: TGCAGTGCTTGGGACTTAAATACGCAGTATTTT
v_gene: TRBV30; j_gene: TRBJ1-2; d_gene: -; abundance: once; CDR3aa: CAWSVNRRGYTF; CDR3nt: TGTGCCTGGAGTGTAAACCGGCGGGGCTACACCTTC
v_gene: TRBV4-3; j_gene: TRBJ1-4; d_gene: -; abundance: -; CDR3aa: CASSQDPPGVSSFNEKLFF; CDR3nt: TGCGCCAGCAGCCAAGATCCCCCGGGGGTATCATCTTTCAATGAAAAACTGTTTTTT
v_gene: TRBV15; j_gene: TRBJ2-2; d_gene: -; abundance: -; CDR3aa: CATSRGTGRHTGELFF; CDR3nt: TGTGCCACCAGCAGAGGCACAGGGCGGCACACCGGGGAGCTGTTTTTT
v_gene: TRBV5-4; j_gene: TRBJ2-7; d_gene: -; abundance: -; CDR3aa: CASRNRSSFDEQYF; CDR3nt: TGTGCCAGCAGAAACCGATCCTCTTTTGACGAGCAGTACTTC
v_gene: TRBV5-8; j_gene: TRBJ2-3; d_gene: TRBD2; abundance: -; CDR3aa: CASSPEASGFTDTQYF; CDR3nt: TGTGCCAGCAGCCCAGAGGCTAGCGGGTTTACAGATACGCAGTATTTT
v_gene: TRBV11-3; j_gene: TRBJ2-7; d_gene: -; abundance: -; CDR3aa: CASSSGSYEQYF; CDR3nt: TGTGCCAGCAGCTCGGGCTCCTACGAGCAGTACTTC
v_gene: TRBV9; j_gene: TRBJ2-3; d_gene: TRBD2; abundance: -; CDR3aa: CASSAGTSGRNTQYF; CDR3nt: TGTGCCAGCAGCGCCGGGACTAGCGGGAGAAATACGCAGTATTTT
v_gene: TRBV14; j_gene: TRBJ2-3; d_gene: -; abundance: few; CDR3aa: CASSQVADTQYF; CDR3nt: TGTGCCAGCAGCCAAGTCGCTGATACGCAGTATTTT
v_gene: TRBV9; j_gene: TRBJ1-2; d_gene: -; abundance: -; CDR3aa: CASREEGNYGYTF; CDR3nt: TGTGCCAGCAGAGAGGAGGGGAACTATGGCTACACCTTC
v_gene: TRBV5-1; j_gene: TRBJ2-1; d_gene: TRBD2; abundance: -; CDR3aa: CASGRTSGSIGYNEQFF; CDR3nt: TGCGCCAGCGGCCGGACTAGCGGGAGTATCGGCTACAATGAGCAGTTCTTC
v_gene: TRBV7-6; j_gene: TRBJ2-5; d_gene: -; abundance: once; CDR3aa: CASSSRETQYF; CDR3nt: TGTGCCAGCAGCTCGCGAGAGACCCAGTACTTC
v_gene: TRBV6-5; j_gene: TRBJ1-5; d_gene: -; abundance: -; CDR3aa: CASSYSGDNQPQHF; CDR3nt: TGTGCCAGCAGTTACTCAGGGGACAATCAGCCCCAGCATTTT
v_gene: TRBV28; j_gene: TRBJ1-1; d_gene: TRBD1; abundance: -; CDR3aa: CASSLAGGNLNTEAFF; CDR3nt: TGTGCCAGCAGTTTGGCAGGGGGCAATTTGAACACTGAAGCTTTCTTT
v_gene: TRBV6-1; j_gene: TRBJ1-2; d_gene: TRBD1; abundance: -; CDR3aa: CASGDRFTVDGYTF; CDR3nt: TGTGCCAGCGGGGACAGGTTCACCGTGGATGGCTACACCTTC
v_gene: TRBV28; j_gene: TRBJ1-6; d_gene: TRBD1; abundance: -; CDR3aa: CASSLYRGTYNSPLHF; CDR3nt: TGTGCCAGCAGTTTATACAGGGGGACATACAATTCACCCCTCCACTTT
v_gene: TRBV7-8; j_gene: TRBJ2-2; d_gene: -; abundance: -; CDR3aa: CASSLGGVGELFF; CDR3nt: TGTGCCAGCAGCTTAGGGGGAGTCGGGGAGCTGTTTTTT
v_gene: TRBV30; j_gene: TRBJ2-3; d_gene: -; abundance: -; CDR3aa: CAWRGGGVAFRGTDTQYF; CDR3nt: TGTGCCTGGAGGGGAGGGGGAGTGGCGTTCCGGGGCACAGATACGCAGTATTTT
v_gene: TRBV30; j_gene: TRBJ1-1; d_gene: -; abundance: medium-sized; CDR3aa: CACGTANTEAFF; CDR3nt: TGTGCCTGCGGGACGGCGAACACTGAAGCTTTCTTT
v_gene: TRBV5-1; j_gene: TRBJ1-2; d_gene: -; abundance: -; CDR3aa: CASSFDTNYGYTF; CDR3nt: TGCGCCAGCAGTTTCGACACGAACTATGGCTACACCTTC
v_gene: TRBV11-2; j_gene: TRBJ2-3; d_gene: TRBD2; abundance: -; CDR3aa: CASSLLLTSGGRTDTQYF; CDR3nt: TGTGCCAGCAGCTTATTGCTCACTAGCGGGGGCCGCACAGATACGCAGTATTTT
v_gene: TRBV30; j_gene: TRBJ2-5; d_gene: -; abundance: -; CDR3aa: CAWSVVGETQYF; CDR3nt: TGTGCCTGGAGTGTAGTCGGGGAGACCCAGTACTTC
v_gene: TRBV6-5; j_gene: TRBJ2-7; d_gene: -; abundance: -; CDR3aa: CASSYNGEQYF; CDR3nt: TGTGCCAGCAGTTACAACGGCGAGCAGTACTTC
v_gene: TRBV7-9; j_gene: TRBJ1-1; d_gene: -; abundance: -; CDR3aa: CASSPRTETGAFF; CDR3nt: TGTGCCAGCAGCCCGCGGACGGAAACGGGAGCTTTCTTT
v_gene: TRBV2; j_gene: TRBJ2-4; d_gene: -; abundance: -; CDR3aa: CASTGDKNIQYF; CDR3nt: TGTGCCAGCACGGGGGACAAAAACATTCAGTACTTC
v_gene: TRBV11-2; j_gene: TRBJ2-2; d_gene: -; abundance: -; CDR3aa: CASSLVQESPGELFF; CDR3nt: TGTGCCAGCAGCTTAGTACAGGAAAGCCCCGGGGAGCTGTTTTTT
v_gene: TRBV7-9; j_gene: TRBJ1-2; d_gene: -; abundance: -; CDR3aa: CASSSEANYGYTF; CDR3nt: TGTGCCAGCAGCTCAGAAGCTAACTATGGCTACACCTTC
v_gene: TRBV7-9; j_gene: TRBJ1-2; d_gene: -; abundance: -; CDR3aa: CASSSSGVNYGYTF; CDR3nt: TGTGCCAGCAGCTCATCAGGGGTGAACTATGGCTACACCTTC
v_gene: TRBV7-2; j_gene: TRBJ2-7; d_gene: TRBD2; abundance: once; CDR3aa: CASSLDIAGARYF; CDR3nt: TGTGCCAGCAGCTTAGATATAGCGGGAGCGCGGTACTTC
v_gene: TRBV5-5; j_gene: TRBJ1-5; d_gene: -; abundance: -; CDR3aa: CASSQGDNRDQPQHF; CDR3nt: TGTGCCAGCAGCCAAGGGGACAATCGGGATCAGCCCCAGCATTTT
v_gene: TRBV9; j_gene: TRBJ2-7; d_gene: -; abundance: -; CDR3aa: CASSVDPLSHEQYF; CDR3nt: TGTGCCAGCAGCGTAGATCCTTTGAGCCACGAGCAATACTTC
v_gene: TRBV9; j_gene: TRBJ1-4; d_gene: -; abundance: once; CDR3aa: CASTISATNEKLFF; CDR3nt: TGTGCCAGCACAATAAGTGCAACTAATGAAAAACTGTTTTTT
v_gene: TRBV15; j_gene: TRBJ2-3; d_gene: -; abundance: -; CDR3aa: CATSRDTDTQYF; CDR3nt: TGTGCCACCAGCAGGGACACAGATACGCAGTATTTT
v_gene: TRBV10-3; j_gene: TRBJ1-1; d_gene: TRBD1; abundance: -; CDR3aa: CAIAPDQGATTEAFF; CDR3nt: TGTGCCATCGCCCCGGACCAGGGGGCGACCACTGAAGCTTTCTTT
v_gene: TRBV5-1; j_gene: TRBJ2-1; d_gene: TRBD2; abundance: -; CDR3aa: CASSLEASGSNEQFF; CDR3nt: TGCGCCAGCAGCTTGGAAGCTAGCGGGAGTAATGAGCAGTTCTTC
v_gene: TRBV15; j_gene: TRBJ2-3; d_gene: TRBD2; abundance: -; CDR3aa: CATSREPAGGVDTQYF; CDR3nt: TGTGCCACCAGCAGAGAGCCAGCGGGAGGGGTAGATACGCAGTATTTT